Each of the 10 T cell receptor beta chains below was sequenced from the same sample in a study of CD8+CD57+ T cells in acquired aplastic anemia. Only patients with CD8+CD57+ cell expansion on flow cytometry were chosen for sequencing. Genomic DNA, the template, was used for profiling of the TCR beta VDJ and CDR3. MiXCR, run by TCRdb on the reads, gives a single entry per CDR3 protein. The repertoire has approximately 260,000 distinct CDR3 sequences, roughly 80% of them found once; the top ten carry about two fifths. Sequencing used sorted CD4+, CD8+, or CD8+CD57+ T cells (not recorded which) from PBMCs. Receptor source: a human donor with aplastic anemia.

Comment on this clonotype: A read error may account for a junction end that differs from germline. This chain uses TRBV7-2 with TRBJ2-1; 7 nucleotides agree with TRBD2. Germline lookup yields CDR1 SGHTA and CDR2 FQGNSA. The CDR3 has 16 residues. The CDR3 DNA reads as TGCGCCAGCAGCTTTCACGGGAGGTCCCGGTGCGCAGTGCAGTTCTTC. This codes for CASSFHGRSRCAVQFF.

The gene calls are TRBV11-3 and TRBJ2-7, with D unclear. Trimming cost V 2 bases and J 7 bases, with 9 bases left between them. Germline V gene data show CDR1 as SGHNT and CDR2 as YENEEA. This CDR3 is built from 12 residues. Here the CDR3 reads CASSLKSSEQYF. As DNA, the CDR3 is TGTGCCAGCAGCTTAAAGTCCTCAGAGCAGTACTTC.

The chain combines TRBV20-1 with TRBJ2-7; TRBD2 might be the D (5 bases). There are 13 residues in the CDR3. Trimming removed 1 base at V and 6 bases at J, with 13 bases between. Germline V gene data show CDR1 as DFQATT and CDR2 as SNEGSKA (reference sequence). The CDR3, as DNA: TGCAGTGCTAGAGGTGTCGGGAAAGGCGAGCAGTACTTC. It is translated as CSARGVGKGEQYF.

Of note for this clonotype: An end of the junction does not agree with germline; a read error may underlie this. The V and J genes are TRBV7-3 and TRBJ1-2, with 7 bases aligning to TRBD1. The germline gives CDR1 SGHTA, CDR2 FQGTGA. The CDR3 loop spans 16 amino acids. CDR3 in amino acids: CASSSRDSGFNYGCTF. The CDR3, as DNA: TGTGCCAGCAGCTCACGGGACAGCGGCTTTAACTATGGCTGCACCTTC.

Points on this clonotype: In this CDR3 the conserved last residue, phenylalanine or tryptophan, is missing, so a read error is likely. The DNA is omitted, as the CDR3 cannot be located on it reliably, and the CDR3 follows TCRdb's listing. This chain connects TRBV2 to TRBJ2-3; TRBD2 is taken as the D call from the table, unchecked against the DNA. CDR1 and CDR2 from the germline V gene are SNHLY and FYNNEI. A total of 13 residues make up the CDR3, ends included. CDR3: CASGDGSGGMLYL.

The rearrangement joins TRBV11-3 to TRBJ1-6; D uncertain. V shed 5 bases and J shed 10 bases, with 12 bases lying between them. Germline V gene lookup returns CDR1 SGHNT and CDR2 YENEEA. The CDR3 extends over 13 amino acids. The CDR3 nucleotides are TGTGCCAGCAGCGTAGGTCTTGCATCACCCCTCCACTTT. It is translated as CASSVGLASPLHF.

As regards this clonotype: At one end the junction does not follow the germline gene, possibly because of a read error. The chain employs TRBV7-8 and TRBJ2-5; D is possibly TRBD2 (6 bases). Germline CDR1 SGHVS, CDR2 FQNEAQ. The CDR3 contains 12 residues. The CDR3 nucleotides are TGTGCCAGCCGCGGGGATCCAGAGAGGCAATCCTTC. This codes for CASRGDPERQSF.

The gene calls are TRBV2 and TRBJ2-5; the D is unclear. The CDR3 has 14 amino acids. From germline, CDR1 is SNHLY and CDR2 FYNNEI. The V and J ends lost 6 bases and 2 bases respectively, with 13 bases between them. The DNA of the CDR3 is TGTGCCAGCAGCGATGGCAGCGTGCAAGAGACCCAGTACTTC. It encodes CASSDGSVQETQYF.

This clonotype was found a few times. The chain joins TRBV29-1 to TRBJ1-1; D is ambiguous. The CDR3 has 10 residues. V dropped 7 bases and J dropped 1 base, with 4 bases sitting between them. Germline CDR1 reads SQVTM; CDR2 reads ANQGSEA. The CDR3 nucleotides read TGCAGCGCGGAGAACACTGAAGCTTTCTTT. Protein: CSAENTEAFF.

For this clonotype: This CDR3 is missing its conserved last phenylalanine or tryptophan, likely due to a read error. The limits of the CDR3 on the DNA are not certain, so only TCRdb's listed CDR3 is given. The rearrangement uses TRBV7-6 and TRBJ2-1; the table assigns TRBD1, which was not confirmed against the DNA. The CDR3 is made up of 13 amino acids, end residues included. Germline CDR1 SGHVS, CDR2 FNYEAQ. This chain's CDR3 is CASSFGAYNSHLH.